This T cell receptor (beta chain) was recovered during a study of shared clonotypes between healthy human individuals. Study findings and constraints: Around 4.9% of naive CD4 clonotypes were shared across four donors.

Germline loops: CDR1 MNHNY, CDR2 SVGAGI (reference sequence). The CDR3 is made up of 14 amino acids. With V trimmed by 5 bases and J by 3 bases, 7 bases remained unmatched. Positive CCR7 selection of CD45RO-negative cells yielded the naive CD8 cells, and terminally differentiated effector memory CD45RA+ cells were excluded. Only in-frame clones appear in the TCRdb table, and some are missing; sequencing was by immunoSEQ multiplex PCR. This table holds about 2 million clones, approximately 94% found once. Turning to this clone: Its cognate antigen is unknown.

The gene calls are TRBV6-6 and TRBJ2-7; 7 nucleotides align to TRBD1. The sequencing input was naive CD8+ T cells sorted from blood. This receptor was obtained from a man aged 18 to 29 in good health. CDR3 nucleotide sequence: TGTGCCAGCAGTGATCCGGGACAGATCTACGAGCAGTACTTC. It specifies CASSDPGQIYEQYF.